The text below deals with one T cell receptor beta chain. Its antigen is unknown. This CDR3 region has 16 residues. Trimming removed 0 bases from V and 2 bases from J, with 11 bases in between. From germline, CDR1 is LGHNA and CDR2 YNFKEQ. Here immunoSEQ multiplex PCR was the method, and the copy in TCRdb shows in-frame clones only, minus some. The table has fewer than 75,000 clones, about 90% seen once. With autoimmune disease history or systemic immunosuppression, patients were excluded. The data were obtained in a study of OX40 agonist ivuxolimab in advanced cancers. Study-level background: Hepatocellular carcinoma, melanoma, renal cell or head and neck cancer was diagnosed in the dose-escalation patients. Regarding the study as a whole: CD8+ T cells were the subset that, on average, had more expanded clones than CD4+.

The V gene is TRBV4-2, the J gene TRBJ1-3; D unclear. The sequencing here drew on CD4+ or CD8+ T cells sorted from blood, taken in a trial of the OX40 agonist ivuxolimab. The receptor's source is an adult with an advanced solid tumor such as melanoma, head and neck, liver or kidney cancer. CDR3 loop: CASSQDRPGAGNTIYF. The CDR3 region has the DNA TGTGCCAGCAGCCAAGATCGGCCAGGCGCTGGAAACACCATATATTTT.